This note documents a single T cell receptor beta chain sequence. The antigen is unknown. These data are taken from a study of response to subunit inactivated influenza vaccine. The trim removed 6 bases at V and 9 bases at J, leaving 8 bases unmatched. This CDR3 has 14 amino acids. Germline-derived CDR1 and CDR2 are WSHSY and SAAADI. TCRdb itself ran the RT-PCR reads through MiXCR, one entry per CDR3 protein. The profile shows about 520,000 distinct CDR3 sequences, around 7.7% of them singletons. Whole-study findings and limits: Each seasonal flu vaccination may recruit only limited new T cells, authors suggested.

The TCR was taken from a man between 50 and 70 years old who received an inactivated influenza vaccine. The source was PBMCs from blood, collected 23 months after vaccination. V is TRBV10-2 and J is TRBJ2-1, with 10 bases lining up with TRBD2. The CDR3 DNA follows: TGCGCCAGCAGACTAGCGGGACAACTTCCTGAGCAGTTCTTC. Amino acids: CASRLAGQLPEQFF.